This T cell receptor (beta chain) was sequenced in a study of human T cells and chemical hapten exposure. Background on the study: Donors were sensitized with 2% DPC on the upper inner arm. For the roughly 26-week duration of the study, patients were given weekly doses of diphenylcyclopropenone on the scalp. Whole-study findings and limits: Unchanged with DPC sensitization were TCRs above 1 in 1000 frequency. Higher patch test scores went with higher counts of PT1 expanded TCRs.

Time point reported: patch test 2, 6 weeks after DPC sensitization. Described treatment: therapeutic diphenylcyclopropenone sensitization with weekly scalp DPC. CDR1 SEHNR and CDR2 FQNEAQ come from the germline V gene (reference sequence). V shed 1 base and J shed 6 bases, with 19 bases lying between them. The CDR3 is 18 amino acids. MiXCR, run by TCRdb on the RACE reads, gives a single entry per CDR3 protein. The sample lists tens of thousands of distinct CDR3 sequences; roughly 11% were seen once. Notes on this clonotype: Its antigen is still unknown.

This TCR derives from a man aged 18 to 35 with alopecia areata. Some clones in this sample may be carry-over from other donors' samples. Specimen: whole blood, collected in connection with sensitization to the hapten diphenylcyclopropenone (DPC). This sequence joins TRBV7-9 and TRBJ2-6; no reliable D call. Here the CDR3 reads CASSLVGTRSLPANVLTF. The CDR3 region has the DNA TGTGCCAGCAGCTTAGTTGGTACCAGATCTCTTCCGGCCAACGTCCTGACTTTC. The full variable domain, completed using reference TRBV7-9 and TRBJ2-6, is DTGVSQNPRHKITKRGQNVTFRCDPISEHNRLYWYRQTLGQGPEFLTYFQNEAQLEKSRLLSDRFSAERPKGSFSTLEIQRTEQGDSAMYLCASSLVGTRSLPANVLTFGAGSRLTVL.